Included here is one T cell receptor (beta chain) sequence, with context. Its antigen remains unidentified. The sample originates from a study of T cell responses to AZD1222 COVID-19 vaccine. Study-level background: Pooled together were second doses at about 4 or about 12 weeks.

Regarding the study as a whole: White British donors predominated, females outnumbered males, and clonal diversity was possibly underestimated. Along spike, vaccine-associated CD4 TCRs were found throughout, with dominance at 160-218 and 743-854.

Profiling relied on immunoSEQ multiplex PCR, and the TCRdb table lists in-frame clones only, not all of them. The table lists 100,000 to 150,000 clones, 92% of them singletons. This receptor was identified in an adult in good health. This material consisted of peripheral blood, taken on day 0 of AZD1222 vaccination.

CDR3 DNA: TGTGCCAGCAGCTCCGACAGGGGGCTAGAGACCCAGTACTTC. Translation gives CASSSDRGLETQYF. The V call is TRBV7-9, the J call TRBJ2-5; the match to TRBD1 covers 10 bases. The ends lost 4 bases at V and 4 bases at J; junction bases unmatched: 3. CDR1 and CDR2 (germline): SEHNR, FQNEAQ (reference sequence). CDR3 length equals 14 residues. The complete variable domain, with remaining parts taken from reference TRBV7-9 and TRBJ2-5, reads DTGVSQNPRHKITKRGQNVTFRCDPISEHNRLYWYRQTLGQGPEFLTYFQNEAQLEKSRLLSDRFSAERPKGSFSTLEIQRTEQGDSAMYLCASSSDRGLETQYFGPGTRLLVL.